What follows is one TCR beta chain and its context. Its target is not known. Cultured CD4+ T-cell DNA underwent Oncomine TCR Beta short-read sequencing. The template was genomic DNA from cultured CD4+ T cells. TCRdb re-called the PCR reads through MiXCR, storing one row per CDR3 protein. The table lists 15,000 to 25,000 distinct CDR3 sequences, 50% to 70% of them singletons, with about 9.8% in the top ten. This sample stems from a study of vaccination and CD4 T cells after COVID-19. Overall study: For control cultures, the treatment was a CEFX pool, an HIV-1 Nef pool, or no peptide. Notes on the study in general: In convalescent patients, a median about 86% of reactive clones appeared only post-vaccination.

Regarding treatment: roughly 10-day PBMC culture with coronavirus spike peptide pools or control peptides (ViraFEST assay). With roughly 10 ug/ml peptide pools and roughly 10 IU/ml IL-2, PBMCs were cultured at about 1.9 million per well. The CDR3 contains 15 residues. Per germline, CDR1 MDHEN and CDR2 SYDVKM. V gave up 8 bases and J gave up 7 bases; unmatched junction bases: 15. The chain links TRBV28 to TRBJ2-5; 8 positions agree with TRBD2. This clonotype was sampled from a human donor who had recovered from COVID-19. Source: CD4+ T cells from blood, cultured in vitro, taken after SARS-CoV-2 vaccination. The CDR3 here is CASPPPGRSGGTQYF. In DNA, the CDR3 is TGTGCCAGCCCTCCCCCGGGGCGGAGCGGGGGGACCCAGTACTTC.